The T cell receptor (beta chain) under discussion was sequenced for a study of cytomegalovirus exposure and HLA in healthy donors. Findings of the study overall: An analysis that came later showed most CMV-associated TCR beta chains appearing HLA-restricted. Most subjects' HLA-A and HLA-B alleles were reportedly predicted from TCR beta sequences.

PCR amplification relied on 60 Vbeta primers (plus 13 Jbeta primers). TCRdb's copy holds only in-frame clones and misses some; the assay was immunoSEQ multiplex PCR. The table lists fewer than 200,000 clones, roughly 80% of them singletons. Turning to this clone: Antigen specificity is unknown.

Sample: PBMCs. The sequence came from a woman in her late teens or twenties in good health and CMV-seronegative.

CDR3 residues: CASSLDRGQETQYF. For the CDR3, the DNA is TGTGCCAGCAGCCTGGACAGGGGCCAAGAGACCCAGTACTTC. V and J are TRBV5-4 and TRBJ2-5, with TRBD1 matching 9 bases. Germline CDR1 and CDR2: SGHNT and YYREEE (reference sequence). The CDR3 sequence is 14 residues long. Trimming took 4 bases from V and 1 from J; bases not matched to a gene: 2.